This is a list of T cell receptor beta chains from one sample in a study of beta chain features in type 1 diabetes. Sequencing used immunoSEQ multiplex PCR; TCRdb keeps in-frame clones, though not all of them. Of hundreds of thousands of clones detected, approximately 14% appear once; the ten largest clones hold 0.015% to 0.02%. The source material was naive CD4+ T cells from blood. These TCRs come from a young man with type 1 diabetes. The CDR3 runs from the conserved cysteine through the conserved F or W. The D gene is left open where the match is weak. Rows may omit the clone size; those that give it use once, few, many or a size class.

clone_size: .
j_call: TRBJ2-7
d_call: TRBD2
v_call: TRBV5-6
cdr3_nt: TGTGCCAGCAGCTTGGGACTAGCGGGGGACTACGAGCAGTACTTC
cdr3_aa: CASSLGLAGDYEQYF

clone_size: .
j_call: TRBJ2-5
d_call: .
v_call: TRBV5-1
cdr3_nt: TGCGCCAGCAGCTTGGTTTCCGAGGGACAAGAGACCCAGTACTTC
cdr3_aa: CASSLVSEGQETQYF

clone_size: .
j_call: TRBJ1-5
d_call: .
v_call: TRBV25-1
cdr3_nt: TGTGCCAGCAGTGCATCGGGGGGCAATCAGCCCCAGCATTTT
cdr3_aa: CASSASGGNQPQHF

clone_size: few
j_call: TRBJ1-1
d_call: TRBD1
v_call: TRBV9
cdr3_nt: TGTGCCAGCAGCGTAGGGGACAGGGACACTGAAGCTTTCTTT
cdr3_aa: CASSVGDRDTEAFF

clone_size: few
j_call: TRBJ2-1
d_call: .
v_call: TRBV6-5
cdr3_nt: TGTGCCAGCAGCCTACAGGGAAACTCCTACAATGAGCAGTTCTTC
cdr3_aa: CASSLQGNSYNEQFF

clone_size: few
j_call: TRBJ2-7
d_call: TRBD1
v_call: TRBV19
cdr3_nt: TGTGCCAGTAGTACCCGGGACAGACCTTACGAGCAGTACTTC
cdr3_aa: CASSTRDRPYEQYF

clone_size: .
j_call: TRBJ2-1
d_call: .
v_call: TRBV5-4
cdr3_nt: TGTGCCAGCAGCTTGTTTACTACCGCACCGAATGAGCAGTTCTTC
cdr3_aa: CASSLFTTAPNEQFF

clone_size: few
j_call: TRBJ2-1
d_call: .
v_call: TRBV7-8
cdr3_nt: TGTGCCAGCAGTCTTAGACCCCAGGCCCGAGGAGGCCTCAATGAGCAGTTCTTC
cdr3_aa: CASSLRPQARGGLNEQFF

clone_size: few
j_call: TRBJ2-7
d_call: TRBD2
v_call: TRBV6-6
cdr3_nt: TGTGCCAGCAGGAGACTAGCGGATTACGAGCAGTACTTC
cdr3_aa: CASRRLADYEQYF

clone_size: few
j_call: TRBJ1-1
d_call: .
v_call: TRBV30
cdr3_nt: TGTGCCTGGGCGGACAGTAACACTGAAGCTTTCTTT
cdr3_aa: CAWADSNTEAFF

clone_size: .
j_call: TRBJ2-7
d_call: .
v_call: TRBV7-2
cdr3_nt: TGTGCCAGCAGTCATGCAGGCGATCCCTACGAGCAGTACTTC
cdr3_aa: CASSHAGDPYEQYF

clone_size: .
j_call: TRBJ2-3
d_call: .
v_call: TRBV25-1
cdr3_nt: TGTGCCAGCAGTGATTCCGGGAGGGGGCTCACAGATACGCAGTATTTT
cdr3_aa: CASSDSGRGLTDTQYF

clone_size: .
j_call: TRBJ1-5
d_call: TRBD1
v_call: TRBV7-9
cdr3_nt: TGTGCCAGCAGCGCCGGGACAGTCAATCAGCCCCAGCATTTT
cdr3_aa: CASSAGTVNQPQHF

clone_size: .
j_call: TRBJ1-3
d_call: .
v_call: TRBV7-8
cdr3_nt: TGTGCCAGCTCACGGACGGGGGAAGGAGGAAACACCATATATTTT
cdr3_aa: CASSRTGEGGNTIYF

clone_size: .
j_call: TRBJ2-7
d_call: TRBD1
v_call: TRBV28
cdr3_nt: TGTGCCAGCAGTTTCTCGTGGACAGGGGCTACCTACGAGCAGTACTTC
cdr3_aa: CASSFSWTGATYEQYF

clone_size: .
j_call: TRBJ2-7
d_call: TRBD1
v_call: TRBV7-9
cdr3_nt: TGTGCCAGCAGCCCCCGTGCAGGGGGAATCGAGCAGTACTTC
cdr3_aa: CASSPRAGGIEQYF

clone_size: few
j_call: TRBJ2-5
d_call: TRBD1
v_call: TRBV5-4
cdr3_nt: TGTGCCACCCTAGACAGGGAAGAGACCCAGTACTTC
cdr3_aa: CATLDREETQYF

clone_size: .
j_call: TRBJ1-5
d_call: TRBD1
v_call: TRBV19
cdr3_nt: TGTGCCAGTAGTATCGACAGGGCTAGCAATCAGCCCCAGCATTTT
cdr3_aa: CASSIDRASNQPQHF

clone_size: few
j_call: TRBJ2-5
d_call: TRBD1
v_call: TRBV4-2
cdr3_nt: TGTGCCAGCAGCCAAGGGGAGACAGGGGTCGAGACCCAGTACTTC
cdr3_aa: CASSQGETGVETQYF

clone_size: few
j_call: TRBJ1-1
d_call: .
v_call: TRBV7-2
cdr3_nt: TGTGCCAGCAGTGAGATGAACACTGAAGCTTTCTTT
cdr3_aa: CASSEMNTEAFF

clone_size: few
j_call: TRBJ2-1
d_call: TRBD2
v_call: TRBV28
cdr3_nt: TGTGCCAGCGCTAGCGGAGATAAAAAGAATGAGCAGTTCTTC
cdr3_aa: CASASGDKKNEQFF

clone_size: few
j_call: TRBJ2-3
d_call: .
v_call: TRBV7-2
cdr3_nt: TGTGCCAGCAGCTTTGGCGCTAGGAGTAATACGCAGTATTTT
cdr3_aa: CASSFGARSNTQYF

clone_size: .
j_call: TRBJ1-5
d_call: .
v_call: TRBV28
cdr3_nt: TGTGCCAGCAGTTTATGGAGGCAAACCAGCAATCAGCCCCAGCATTTT
cdr3_aa: CASSLWRQTSNQPQHF

clone_size: .
j_call: TRBJ1-5
d_call: .
v_call: TRBV6-5
cdr3_nt: TGTGCCAGCAGTCAAGGGGCGAATCAGCCCCAGCATTTT
cdr3_aa: CASSQGANQPQHF

clone_size: .
j_call: TRBJ1-2
d_call: .
v_call: TRBV28
cdr3_nt: TGTGCCAGCAGTTTACCATCGGGAGGGGGAGGCTACACCTTC
cdr3_aa: CASSLPSGGGGYTF

clone_size: .
j_call: TRBJ1-2
d_call: .
v_call: TRBV11-2
cdr3_nt: TGTGCCAGCAGCTCGCCGGGGGTAGGCGGTGGCTACACCTTC
cdr3_aa: CASSSPGVGGGYTF

clone_size: .
j_call: TRBJ2-5
d_call: TRBD2
v_call: TRBV7-2
cdr3_nt: TGTGCCAGCAGCTTAGTGGGACTAGGAGTACAAGAGACCCAGTACTTC
cdr3_aa: CASSLVGLGVQETQYF

clone_size: few
j_call: TRBJ2-7
d_call: .
v_call: TRBV18
cdr3_nt: TGTGCCAGCTCACCGGGTCTAGAACGATCCTACGAGCAGTACTTC
cdr3_aa: CASSPGLERSYEQYF

clone_size: few
j_call: TRBJ1-2
d_call: .
v_call: TRBV21-1
cdr3_nt: TGTGCCAGCAGCAGGAAGACAGGGGCTTTCTATGGCTACACCTTC
cdr3_aa: CASSRKTGAFYGYTF

clone_size: .
j_call: TRBJ1-2
d_call: TRBD1
v_call: TRBV2
cdr3_nt: TGTGCCAGCAATCCGACAGGGAACTATGGCTACACCTTC
cdr3_aa: CASNPTGNYGYTF

clone_size: .
j_call: TRBJ2-7
d_call: TRBD2
v_call: TRBV7-3
cdr3_nt: TGTGCCAGCAGTCTCGGACTAGCGAGGGTTGTAGACGAGCAGTACTTC
cdr3_aa: CASSLGLARVVDEQYF

clone_size: .
j_call: TRBJ2-3
d_call: .
v_call: TRBV27
cdr3_nt: TGTGCCAGCACCGACCGACCAGTAGCAAGCACAGATACGCAGTATTTT
cdr3_aa: CASTDRPVASTDTQYF

clone_size: .
j_call: TRBJ2-3
d_call: TRBD2
v_call: TRBV6-5
cdr3_nt: TGTGCCTCTCATGGGGGGGGCACAGATACGCAGTATTTT
cdr3_aa: CASHGGGTDTQYF

clone_size: .
j_call: TRBJ2-7
d_call: .
v_call: TRBV7-9
cdr3_nt: TGTGCCAGCAGTCCCCAGGGGATTTCCTACGAGCAGTACTTC
cdr3_aa: CASSPQGISYEQYF

clone_size: few
j_call: TRBJ2-6
d_call: .
v_call: TRBV2
cdr3_nt: TGTGCCAGCACAGGGGAGTCTGGGGCCAACGTCCTGACTTTC
cdr3_aa: CASTGESGANVLTF

clone_size: few
j_call: TRBJ2-1
d_call: .
v_call: TRBV19
cdr3_nt: TGTGCCAGTAGTATAGTAGAGCCCCTTTACAATGAGCAGTTCTTC
cdr3_aa: CASSIVEPLYNEQFF

clone_size: .
j_call: TRBJ2-3
d_call: TRBD2
v_call: TRBV7-2
cdr3_nt: TGTGCCAGCAGCTTATCCGGGAGGTCAGATACGCAGTATTTT
cdr3_aa: CASSLSGRSDTQYF

clone_size: .
j_call: TRBJ2-6
d_call: .
v_call: TRBV2
cdr3_nt: TGTGCCAGCAGTGAACAGGGTTATGGGTCTGGGGCCAACGTCCTGACTTTC
cdr3_aa: CASSEQGYGSGANVLTF

clone_size: .
j_call: TRBJ2-3
d_call: TRBD2
v_call: TRBV5-1
cdr3_nt: TGCGCCAGCAGCTTGAGAATAGCGGGAGCTAGCACAGATACGCAGTATTTT
cdr3_aa: CASSLRIAGASTDTQYF

clone_size: few
j_call: TRBJ1-2
d_call: .
v_call: TRBV19
cdr3_nt: TGTGCCAGTAGTCTCCAGGGTAACAGGGAAAACTATGGCTACACCTTC
cdr3_aa: CASSLQGNRENYGYTF

clone_size: few
j_call: TRBJ2-1
d_call: .
v_call: TRBV18
cdr3_nt: TGTGCCAGCTCACCCCCTAGCTACGCGAATGAGCAGTTCTTC
cdr3_aa: CASSPPSYANEQFF